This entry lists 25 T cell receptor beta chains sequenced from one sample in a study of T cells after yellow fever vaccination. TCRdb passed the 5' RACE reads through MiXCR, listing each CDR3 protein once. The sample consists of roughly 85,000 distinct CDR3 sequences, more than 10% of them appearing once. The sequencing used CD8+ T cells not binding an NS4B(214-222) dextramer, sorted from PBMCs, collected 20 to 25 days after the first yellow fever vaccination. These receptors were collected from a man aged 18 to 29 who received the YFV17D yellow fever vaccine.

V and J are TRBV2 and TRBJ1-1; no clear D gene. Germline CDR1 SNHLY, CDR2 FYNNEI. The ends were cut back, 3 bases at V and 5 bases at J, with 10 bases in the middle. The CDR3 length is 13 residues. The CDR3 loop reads CASSDGSVTEAFF. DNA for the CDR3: TGTGCCAGCAGTGATGGTAGTGTTACTGAAGCTTTCTTT.

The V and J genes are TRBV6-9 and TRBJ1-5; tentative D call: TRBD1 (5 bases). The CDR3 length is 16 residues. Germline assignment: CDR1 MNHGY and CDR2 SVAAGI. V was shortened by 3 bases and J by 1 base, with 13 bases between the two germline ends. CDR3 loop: CASSYGGGRSNQPQHF. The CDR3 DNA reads TGTGCCAGCAGTTACGGGGGGGGTCGGAGCAATCAGCCCCAGCATTTT.

CDR3 in amino acids: CASSLAPRTTEAFF. CDR3 bases: TGTGCCAGCAGCTTAGCCCCGAGGACGACTGAAGCTTTCTTT. The V and J genes are TRBV11-2 and TRBJ1-1; no clear D gene. Germline assignment: CDR1 SGHAT and CDR2 FQNNGV. V gave up 1 base and J gave up 5 bases, with 11 bases separating them. This CDR3 comprises 14 residues.

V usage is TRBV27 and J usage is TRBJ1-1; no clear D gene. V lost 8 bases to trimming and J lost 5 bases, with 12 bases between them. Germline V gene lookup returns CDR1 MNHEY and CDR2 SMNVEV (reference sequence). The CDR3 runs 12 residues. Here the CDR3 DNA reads TGTGCCAGCGCTACCTCGAATACTGAAGCTTTCTTT. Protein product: CASATSNTEAFF.

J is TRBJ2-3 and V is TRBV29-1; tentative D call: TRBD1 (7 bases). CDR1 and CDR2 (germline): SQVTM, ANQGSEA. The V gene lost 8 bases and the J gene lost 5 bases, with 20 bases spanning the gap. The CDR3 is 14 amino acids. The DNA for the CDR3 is TGCAGCCATTATCCAGGGGGGTTTGAAGATACGCAGTATTTT. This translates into CSHYPGGFEDTQYF.

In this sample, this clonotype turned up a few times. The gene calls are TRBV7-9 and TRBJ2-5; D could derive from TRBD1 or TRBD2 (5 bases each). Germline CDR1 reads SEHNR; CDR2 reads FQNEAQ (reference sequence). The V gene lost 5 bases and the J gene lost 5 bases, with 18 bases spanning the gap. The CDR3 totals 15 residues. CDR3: CASSLGTDLGETQYF. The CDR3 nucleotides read TGTGCCAGCAGCCTTGGGACGGACCTTGGGGAGACCCAGTACTTC.

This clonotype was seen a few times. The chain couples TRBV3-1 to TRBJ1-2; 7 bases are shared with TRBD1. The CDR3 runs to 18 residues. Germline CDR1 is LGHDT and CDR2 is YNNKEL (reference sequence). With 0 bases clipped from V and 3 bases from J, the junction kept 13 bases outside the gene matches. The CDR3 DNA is TGTGCCAGCAGCCAAGAAGGAGGGGGCAGGTTCTTACACTATGGCTACACCTTC. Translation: CASSQEGGGRFLHYGYTF.

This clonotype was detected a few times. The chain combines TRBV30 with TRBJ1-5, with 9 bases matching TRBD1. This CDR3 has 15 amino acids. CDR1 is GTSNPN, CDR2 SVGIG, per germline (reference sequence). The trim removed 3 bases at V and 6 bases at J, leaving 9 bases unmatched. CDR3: CAWRPPGTGFQPQHF. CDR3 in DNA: TGTGCCTGGAGACCGCCTGGGACAGGGTTTCAGCCCCAGCATTTT.

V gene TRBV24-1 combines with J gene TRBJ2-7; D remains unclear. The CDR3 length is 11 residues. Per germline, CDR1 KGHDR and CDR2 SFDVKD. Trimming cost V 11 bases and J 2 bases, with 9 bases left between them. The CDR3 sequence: CANRHPYEQYF. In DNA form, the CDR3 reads TGTGCCAATCGACACCCCTACGAGCAGTACTTC.

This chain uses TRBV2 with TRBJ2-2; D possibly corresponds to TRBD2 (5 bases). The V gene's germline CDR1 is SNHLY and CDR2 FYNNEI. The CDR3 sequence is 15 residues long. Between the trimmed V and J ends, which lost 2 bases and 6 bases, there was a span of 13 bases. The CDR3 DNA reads TGTGCCAGCAGTGAATCGGAGGCCCTCCCCGGGGAGCTGTTTTTT. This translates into CASSESEALPGELFF. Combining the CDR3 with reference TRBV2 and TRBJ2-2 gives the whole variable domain EPEVTQTPSHQVTQMGQEVILRCVPISNHLYFYWYRQILGQKVEFLVSFYNNEISEKSEIFDDQFSVERPDGSNFTLKIRSTKLEDSAMYFCASSESEALPGELFFGEGSRLTVL.

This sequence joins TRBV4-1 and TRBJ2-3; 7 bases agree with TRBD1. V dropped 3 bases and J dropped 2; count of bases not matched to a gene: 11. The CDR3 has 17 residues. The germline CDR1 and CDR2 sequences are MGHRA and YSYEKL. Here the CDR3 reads CASSQPKRDRDTDTQYF. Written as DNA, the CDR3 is TGCGCCAGCAGCCAGCCCAAAAGAGACAGGGACACAGATACGCAGTATTTT.

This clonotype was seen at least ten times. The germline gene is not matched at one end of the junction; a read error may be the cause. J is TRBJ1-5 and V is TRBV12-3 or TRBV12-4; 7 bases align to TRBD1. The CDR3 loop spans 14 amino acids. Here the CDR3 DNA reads TGTGCCAGCAGCTTAGGGGGCAGCAATCAGCCCCAGCATTTT. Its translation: CASSLGGSNQPQHF.

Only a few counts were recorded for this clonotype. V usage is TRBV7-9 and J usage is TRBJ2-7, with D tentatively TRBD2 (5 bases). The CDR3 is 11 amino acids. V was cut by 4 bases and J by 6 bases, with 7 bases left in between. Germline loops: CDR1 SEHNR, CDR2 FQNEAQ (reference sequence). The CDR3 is CASSSEGEQYV. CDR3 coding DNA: TGTGCCAGCAGCTCCGAGGGCGAGCAGTACGTC.

CDR3 in DNA: TGCGCCAGCAGCTATCAGCGGCATACCGGGGAGCTGTTTTTT. This gives the protein CASSYQRHTGELFF. The chain carries TRBV5-1 and TRBJ2-2; a possible D gene is TRBD2 (5 bases). V dropped 3 bases and J dropped 5 bases, with 11 bases sitting between them. There are 14 residues in the CDR3. Germline V gene data show CDR1 as SGHRS and CDR2 as YFSETQ.

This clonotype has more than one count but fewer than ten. The CDR3 region has the DNA TGTGCCAGCAGTTACGGCGTCAGGGTCCACGAGCAGTACTTC. Residues: CASSYGVRVHEQYF. V gene TRBV6-5 combines with J gene TRBJ2-7, with D possibly TRBD1 on 5 matching bases. The V and J ends lost 2 bases and 5 bases respectively, with 13 bases between them. The CDR3 spans 14 residues. Germline V lookup: CDR1 MNHEY, CDR2 SVGAGI.

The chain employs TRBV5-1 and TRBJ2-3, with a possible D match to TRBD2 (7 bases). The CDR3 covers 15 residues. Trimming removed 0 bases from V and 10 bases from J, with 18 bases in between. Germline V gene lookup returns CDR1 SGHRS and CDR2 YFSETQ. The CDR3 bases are TGCGCCAGCAGCTTGGATCGCGGGGGCCAGATGTCGCAGTATTTT. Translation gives CASSLDRGGQMSQYF.

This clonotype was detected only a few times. The CDR3: CASSERGSGANVLTF. DNA of the CDR3: TGTGCCAGCAGTGAACGGGGCTCTGGGGCCAACGTCCTGACTTTC. V usage is TRBV6-1 and J usage is TRBJ2-6; TRBD2 is a possible D gene (5 bases). Germline CDR1 and CDR2: MNHNS and SASEGT. Trimming stripped 2 bases from V and 0 bases from J, with 5 bases between. This CDR3 has 15 residues.

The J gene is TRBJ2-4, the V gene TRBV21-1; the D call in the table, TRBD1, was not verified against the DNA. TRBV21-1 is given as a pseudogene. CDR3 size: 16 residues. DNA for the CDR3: TGTGCCAGCACCTTTTCCATCCCTGTCGCCAAAAACATTCAGTACTTC. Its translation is CASTFSIPVAKNIQYF.

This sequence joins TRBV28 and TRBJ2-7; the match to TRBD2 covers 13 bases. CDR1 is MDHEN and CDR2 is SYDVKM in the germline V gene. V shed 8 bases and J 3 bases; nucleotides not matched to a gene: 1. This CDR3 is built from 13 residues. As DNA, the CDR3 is TGTGCCAGCGGACTAGCGGGGGACTACGAGCAGTACGTC. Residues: CASGLAGDYEQYV.

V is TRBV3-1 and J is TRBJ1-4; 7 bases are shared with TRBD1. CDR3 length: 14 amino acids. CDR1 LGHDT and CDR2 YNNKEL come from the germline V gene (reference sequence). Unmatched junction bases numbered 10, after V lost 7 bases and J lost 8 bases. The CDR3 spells CASTRTGAREKLFF. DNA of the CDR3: TGTGCCAGCACCCGAACAGGGGCGCGGGAAAAACTGTTTTTT.

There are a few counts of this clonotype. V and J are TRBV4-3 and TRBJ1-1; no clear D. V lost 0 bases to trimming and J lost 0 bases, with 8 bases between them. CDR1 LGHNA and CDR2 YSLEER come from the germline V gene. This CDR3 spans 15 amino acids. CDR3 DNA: TGCGCCAGCAGCCAAGATCCAGCCGTGAACACTGAAGCTTTCTTT. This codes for CASSQDPAVNTEAFF.

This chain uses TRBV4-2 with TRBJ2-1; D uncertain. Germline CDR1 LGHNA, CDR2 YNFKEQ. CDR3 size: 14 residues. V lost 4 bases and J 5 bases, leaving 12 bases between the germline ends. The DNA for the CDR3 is TGTGCCAGCAGCCCCGGGCGCCGGCACAATGAGCAGTTCTTC. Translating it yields CASSPGRRHNEQFF.

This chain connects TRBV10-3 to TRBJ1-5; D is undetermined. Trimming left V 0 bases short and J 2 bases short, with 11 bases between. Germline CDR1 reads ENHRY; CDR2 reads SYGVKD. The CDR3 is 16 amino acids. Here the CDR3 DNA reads TGTGCCATCAGTGAGTCCGAGAGAGCCCGCAATCAGCCCCAGCATTTT. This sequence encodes CAISESERARNQPQHF.

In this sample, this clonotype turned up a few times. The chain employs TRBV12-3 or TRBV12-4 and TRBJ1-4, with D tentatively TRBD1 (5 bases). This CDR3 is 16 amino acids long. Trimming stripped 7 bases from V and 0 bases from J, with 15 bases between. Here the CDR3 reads CASTSTAFATNEKLFF. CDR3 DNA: TGTGCCAGCACATCGACAGCCTTTGCAACTAATGAAAAACTGTTTTTT.

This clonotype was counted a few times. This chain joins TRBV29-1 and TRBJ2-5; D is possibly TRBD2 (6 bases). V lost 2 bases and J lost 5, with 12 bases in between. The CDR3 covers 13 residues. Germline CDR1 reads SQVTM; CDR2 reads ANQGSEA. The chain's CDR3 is CSVEQRGLETQYF. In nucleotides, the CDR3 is TGCAGCGTTGAACAACGGGGACTGGAGACCCAGTACTTC.